The sequence of this T cell receptor beta chain was determined in a study of response to subunit inactivated influenza vaccine. Overall study results and limits: Each seasonal influenza vaccination, the authors suggested, recruits few new T cells.

One entry per CDR3 protein results from TCRdb running MiXCR on the RT-PCR reads. The profile shows 450,000 to 600,000 distinct CDR3 sequences, approximately 15% of them singletons. Germline assignment: CDR1 LGHDT and CDR2 YNNKEL (reference sequence). The CDR3 sequence is 16 residues long. Trimming pared 1 base from V and 1 base from J, leaving 12 bases between. With regard to this clonotype: Its antigen is still unknown.

V gene TRBV3-1 combines with J gene TRBJ2-3; D may be TRBD1 or TRBD2 (6 bases each). Material: CD4+ T cells sorted from PBMCs, obtained approximately 25 months after vaccination. The clonotype originates from a man aged 45-69 years who received an inactivated influenza vaccine. The CDR3 here is CASSQGTGAGTDTQYF. Written as DNA, the CDR3 is TGTGCCAGCAGCCAAGGAACGGGGGCTGGCACAGATACGCAGTATTTT.